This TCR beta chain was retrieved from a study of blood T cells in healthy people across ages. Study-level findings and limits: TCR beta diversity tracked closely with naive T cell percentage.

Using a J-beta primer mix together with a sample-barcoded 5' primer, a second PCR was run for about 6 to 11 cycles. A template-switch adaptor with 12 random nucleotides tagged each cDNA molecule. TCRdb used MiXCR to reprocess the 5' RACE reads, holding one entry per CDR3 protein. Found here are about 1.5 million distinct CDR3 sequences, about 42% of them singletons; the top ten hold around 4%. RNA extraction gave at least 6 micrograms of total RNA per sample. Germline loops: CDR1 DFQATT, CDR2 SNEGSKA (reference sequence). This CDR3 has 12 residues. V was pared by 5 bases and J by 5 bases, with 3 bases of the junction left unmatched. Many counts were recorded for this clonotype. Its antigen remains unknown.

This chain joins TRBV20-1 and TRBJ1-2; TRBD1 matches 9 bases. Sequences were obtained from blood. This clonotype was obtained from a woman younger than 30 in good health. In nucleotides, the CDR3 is TGCAGTGCTGCTGGGACAGGGTATGGCTACACCTTC. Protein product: CSAAGTGYGYTF.